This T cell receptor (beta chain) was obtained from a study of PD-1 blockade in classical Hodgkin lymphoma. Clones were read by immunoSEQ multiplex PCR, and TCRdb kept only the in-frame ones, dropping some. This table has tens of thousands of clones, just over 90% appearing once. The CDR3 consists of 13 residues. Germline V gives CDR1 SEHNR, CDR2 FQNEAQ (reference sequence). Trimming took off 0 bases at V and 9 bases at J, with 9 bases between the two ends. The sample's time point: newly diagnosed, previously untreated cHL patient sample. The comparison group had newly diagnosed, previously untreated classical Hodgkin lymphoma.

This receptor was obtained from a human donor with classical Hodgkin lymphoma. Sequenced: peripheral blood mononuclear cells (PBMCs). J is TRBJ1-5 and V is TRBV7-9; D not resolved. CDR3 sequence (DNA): TGTGCCAGCAGCTTAGCCCCCATCGGGCCCCAGCATTTT. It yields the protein CASSLAPIGPQHF.